This T cell receptor (beta chain) was documented in a study of blood T cell repertoires in COVID-19. At the level of the study: Nucleic acid was either cDNA or gDNA, and it came from T cells, B-cell-depleted T cells, or PBMCs.

Sequenced by immunoSEQ multiplex PCR; TCRdb stores in-frame clones only, minus some. Among 150,000 to 200,000 clones listed, about nine tenths were seen once. The CDR3 is 14 amino acids. Losses at the gene ends were 2 bases for V and 7 bases for J; bases not matched to a gene: 4. From germline, CDR1 is MNHEY and CDR2 SVGEGT. This clone was observed once. The V call is TRBV6-2 or TRBV6-3, the J call TRBJ2-1, with 8 bases aligning to TRBD2. The receptor's source is a young man who had recovered from COVID-19. Sequencing was done on a sample of peripheral blood. The CDR3 loop reads CASSYQSGSNEQFF. Written as DNA, the CDR3 is TGTGCCAGCAGTTACCAGAGCGGGAGTAATGAGCAGTTCTTC.